Below are 21 T cell receptor beta chains sequenced from a single sample in a study of CD8 T cells in Susac syndrome. It was with random hexamers that 0.5 to 1 ug RNA was reverse transcribed. One entry per CDR3 protein, called by TCRdb with MiXCR from the immunoSEQ multiplex PCR reads. The table shows around 70,000 distinct CDR3 sequences, with roughly 94% occurring only once. Source material: CD8+ T cells from PBMCs. Every receptor here comes from a human donor with multiple sclerosis.

CDR3 in amino acids: CASSVDGNVYEQYF. The CDR3 region has the DNA TGTGCCAGCAGCGTAGACGGCAATGTCTACGAGCAGTACTTC. The chain recombines TRBV9 with TRBJ2-7; no definite D call. The V end was cut by 0 bases, the J end by 3 bases, with 10 bases between. Looked up from germline, CDR1 is SGDLS and CDR2 is YYNGEE. The CDR3 spans 14 residues.

This chain uses TRBV30 with TRBJ2-6; 7 bases are a match to TRBD2. CDR3 length: 15 residues. V gave up 0 bases and J gave up 1 base; unmatched junction bases: 0. Germline CDR1 reads GTSNPN; CDR2 reads SVGIG (reference sequence). The CDR3: CAWSVGGSGANVLTF. CDR3 coding DNA: TGTGCCTGGAGTGTGGGGGGGTCTGGGGCCAACGTCCTGACTTTC.

Written as DNA, the CDR3 is TGTGCCAGCCTTTCAGGGGGGACGCAGTATTTT. Protein sequence: CASLSGGTQYF. The J gene is TRBJ2-3, the V gene TRBV27, with D maybe TRBD1 (7 bases). Trimming stripped 8 bases from V and 9 bases from J, with 12 bases between. This CDR3 spans 11 amino acids. Germline V gene sequence: CDR1 MNHEY, CDR2 SMNVEV (reference sequence).

The J gene is TRBJ2-3, the V gene TRBV27; TRBD1 is a possible D gene (5 bases). CDR3 length: 13 amino acids. Germline V lookup: CDR1 MNHEY, CDR2 SMNVEV (reference sequence). The V end was cut by 5 bases, the J end by 7 bases, with 13 bases between. The CDR3 is CASSMLGDNTQYF. CDR3 sequence (DNA): TGTGCCAGCAGTATGTTAGGGGATAATACGCAGTATTTT.

This chain connects TRBV11-3 to TRBJ2-1; D uncertain. Trimming removed 5 bases from V and 5 bases from J, with 16 bases in between. Germline V CDR1 and CDR2: SGHNT, YENEEA. This CDR3 spans 15 amino acids. The CDR3 DNA is TGTGCCAGCAGCGAGGCGGTACACCGAAACAATGAGCAGTTCTTC. This translates into CASSEAVHRNNEQFF. The variable domain in full, completed from reference TRBV11-3 and TRBJ2-1, reads EAGVVQSPRYKIIEKKQPVAFWCNPISGHNTLYWYLQNLGQGPELLIRYENEEAVDDSQLPKDRFSAERLKGVDSTLKIQPAELGDSAVYLCASSEAVHRNNEQFFGPGTRLTVL.

The gene calls are TRBV5-6 and TRBJ2-1, with D unresolved. Germline V lookup: CDR1 SGHDT, CDR2 YYEEEE. The CDR3 length is 12 residues. Trimming pared 0 bases from V and 6 bases from J, leaving 4 bases between. Here the CDR3 reads CASSLGFNEQFF. Written as DNA, the CDR3 is TGTGCCAGCAGCTTGGGGTTCAATGAGCAGTTCTTC. Based on the CDR3 plus reference TRBV5-6 and TRBJ2-1, the full variable domain is DAGVTQSPTHLIKTRGQQVTLRCSPKSGHDTVSWYQQALGQGPQFIFQYYEEEERQRGNFPDRFSGHQFPNYSSELNVNALLLGDSALYLCASSLGFNEQFFGPGTRLTVL.

The chain uses TRBV18 and TRBJ2-1; unclear D gene. Germline values: CDR1 KGHSH, CDR2 LQKENI. V was pared by 3 bases and J by 7 bases, with 7 bases between. The CDR3 is 12 amino acids. The CDR3: CASSPDGNEQFF. CDR3 nucleotide sequence: TGTGCCAGCTCACCCGATGGGAATGAGCAGTTCTTC.

The chain recombines TRBV5-6 with TRBJ1-5; 8 positions agree with TRBD1. The ends lost 4 bases at V and 1 base at J; junction bases unmatched: 4. The CDR3 loop spans 15 amino acids. The germline gives CDR1 SGHDT, CDR2 YYEEEE. The CDR3 sequence is CASSRGQGSNQPQHF. Written as DNA, the CDR3 is TGTGCCAGCAGCCGCGGACAGGGAAGCAATCAGCCCCAGCATTTT.

V is TRBV27 and J is TRBJ2-7; D possibly corresponds to TRBD1 (6 bases). The CDR3 runs 13 residues. The germline V gene has CDR1 MNHEY and CDR2 SMNVEV (reference sequence). The V gene lost 4 bases and the J gene lost 1 base, with 8 bases spanning the gap. CDR3 residues: CASSYGQSYEQYF. For the CDR3, the DNA is TGTGCCAGCAGTTACGGACAGTCCTACGAGCAGTACTTC.

This chain uses TRBV11-2 with TRBJ2-3; D is ambiguous. The length of the CDR3 is 13 residues. Trimming took 8 bases from V and 0 from J, leaving 9 bases between them. Germline V gene sequence: CDR1 SGHAT, CDR2 FQNNGV. CDR3 amino acids: CASGRASTDTQYF. Here the CDR3 DNA reads TGTGCCAGCGGTAGGGCCAGCACAGATACGCAGTATTTT.

The chain links TRBV13 to TRBJ2-7; the D is unclear. V dropped 5 bases and J dropped 2 bases, with 7 bases sitting between them. The CDR3 covers 12 residues. Per the germline V gene, CDR1 is PRHDT and CDR2 is FYEKMQ (reference sequence). CDR3 sequence reads: CASSQSPYEQYF. Written as DNA, the CDR3 is TGTGCCAGCAGCCAATCGCCCTACGAGCAGTACTTC.

A few counts support this clonotype. This chain links TRBV12-3 or TRBV12-4 with TRBJ2-7; D might be TRBD1 (5 bases). The CDR3 is 12 amino acids. The V end lost 6 bases, the J end lost 5 bases, and 11 bases lay between the germline ends. CDR3 DNA: TGTGCCAGCAGCCCGACAGCCCACGAGCAGTACTTC. Protein: CASSPTAHEQYF.

The genes are TRBV29-1 and TRBJ1-2; D call uncertain. CDR1 is SQVTM and CDR2 is ANQGSEA in the germline V gene. The CDR3 covers 10 residues. The ends were cut back, 8 bases at V and 6 bases at J, with 10 bases in the middle. The chain's CDR3 is CSHDIHGYTF. DNA for the CDR3: TGCAGCCACGACATACATGGCTACACCTTC.

This rearrangement joins TRBV24-1 to TRBJ2-2; 8 nucleotides match TRBD1. This CDR3 has 15 amino acids. The V gene end was trimmed by 3 bases and the J gene end by 6 bases; junction bases not matched to a gene: 5. Germline-derived CDR1 and CDR2 are KGHDR and SFDVKD. The CDR3 DNA follows: TGTGCCACCAGTGATCGACAGGGGTCGGCCGGGGAGCTGTTTTTT. Its translation: CATSDRQGSAGELFF.

The chain carries TRBV29-1 and TRBJ1-2; the D gene is possibly TRBD1 (6 bases). CDR1 SQVTM and CDR2 ANQGSEA come from the germline V gene. The V gene lost 4 bases and the J gene lost 8 bases, with 14 bases spanning the gap. This CDR3 has 12 residues. DNA for the CDR3: TGCAGCGTTGTCGGGACACTCCGAGGCTACACCTTC. It specifies CSVVGTLRGYTF.

The CDR3 DNA sequence: TGTGCCACCAGCAGAGGATTGGGACTAGCGGAAAACAATGAGCAGTTCTTC. This encodes CATSRGLGLAENNEQFF. This chain links TRBV15 with TRBJ2-1; 11 bases match TRBD2. The V gene's germline CDR1 is LNHNV and CDR2 YYDKDF (reference sequence). The CDR3 is made up of 17 amino acids. After removal of 1 base from V and 5 bases from J, the junction contained 7 bases not matched to a gene.

This sequence joins TRBV4-2 and TRBJ2-3; D might be TRBD1 or TRBD2, each matching 5 bases. The CDR3 is made up of 16 amino acids. The V and J ends lost 0 bases and 2 bases respectively, with 12 bases between them. The V gene's germline CDR1 is LGHNA and CDR2 YNFKEQ. CDR3 sequence (DNA): TGTGCCAGCAGCCAAGATAGCCAGGGACCCACAGATACGCAGTATTTT. Protein product: CASSQDSQGPTDTQYF.

This rearrangement joins TRBV5-1 to TRBJ2-7; D call uncertain. The CDR3 contains 10 residues. Germline loops: CDR1 SGHRS, CDR2 YFSETQ. The V gene lost 4 bases and the J gene lost 5 bases, with 4 bases spanning the gap. Here the CDR3 reads CASSRDEQYF. Written as DNA, the CDR3 is TGCGCCAGCAGCCGCGACGAGCAGTACTTC.

This clonotype was detected only once. The V and J genes are TRBV11-2 and TRBJ2-7, with D perhaps given as TRBD1 or TRBD2 (5 bases each). The CDR3 sequence is 14 residues long. Germline CDR1 is SGHAT and CDR2 is FQNNGV. V was clipped by 3 bases and J by 7 bases, with 16 bases between them. This CDR3 reads CASSLGTSAWEQYF. The CDR3 bases are TGTGCCAGCAGCTTGGGGACCTCCGCGTGGGAGCAGTACTTC.

This clonotype occurred a few times. The V and J genes are TRBV4-1 and TRBJ2-7; the match to TRBD1 covers 8 bases. The CDR3 covers 16 residues. J gave up 2 bases and V 0 bases, and 6 bases lay outside the gene matches. Germline CDR1 reads MGHRA; CDR2 reads YSYEKL. CDR3 sequence reads: CASSQDPGGLAYEQYF. The DNA of the CDR3 is TGCGCCAGCAGCCAAGATCCAGGGGGCCTGGCCTACGAGCAGTACTTC.

V and J are TRBV9 and TRBJ1-2, with D unresolved. This CDR3 spans 13 amino acids. V shed 0 bases and J shed 8 bases, with 11 bases lying between them. The germline V gene has CDR1 SGDLS and CDR2 YYNGEE. This CDR3 reads CASSVARTRGYTF. CDR3 in DNA: TGTGCCAGCAGCGTAGCCAGGACGAGGGGCTACACCTTC.